The 4 T cell receptor beta chains reported below all come from one sample, sequenced in a study of T cells in Graves' hyperthyroidism and ophthalmopathy (dated by TCRdb to the late 2010s). Receptor amplification or capture employed multiplex PCR. Sequenced on an Illumina HiSeq 2000. Amplification of TCR beta CDR3 regions was carried out from RNA transcripts. For the first round of RT-PCR on the TCR CDR3, the HTBI primer set was used together with the Qiagen OneStep RT-PCR kit. The public reads were reprocessed in TCRdb via fastp at Q25 and MiXCR, keeping in-frame beta chains. CDR3 protein sequences are deduplicated, and each keeps its most common genes and DNA. This sample gives about 400,000 distinct CDR3 sequences in total; under 15% of them show up just once. The ten top clones hold about 30% of the sample. Sequencing input: blood. Every receptor here comes from a woman aged 30 to 39 with Graves' hyperthyroidism.

This clonotype turned up a few times. V gene TRBV9 combines with J gene TRBJ2-3, with D unresolved. Trimming removed 0 bases at V and 1 base at J, with 6 bases between. Germline values: CDR1 SGDLS, CDR2 YYNGEE. CDR3 length equals 14 residues. CDR3 sequence: CASSVAVRTDTQYF. CDR3 nucleotide sequence: TGTGCCAGCAGCGTAGCGGTCCGCACAGATACGCAGTATTTT.

This clonotype was observed at least ten times. This chain connects TRBV28 to TRBJ2-7; 8 bases match TRBD1. The CDR3 covers 14 residues. CDR1 MDHEN and CDR2 SYDVKM come from the germline V gene. Trimming cost V 5 bases and J 6 bases; bases outside gene matches: 9. The CDR3 region is CASSIRQGSLEQYF. The CDR3 nucleotides read TGTGCCAGCAGTATCCGACAGGGGAGTCTCGAGCAGTACTTC.

The gene calls are TRBV7-3 and TRBJ2-3; TRBD1 matches 10 bases. The V gene's germline CDR1 is SGHTA and CDR2 FQGTGA. The length of the CDR3 is 17 residues. The trim removed 2 bases at V and 1 base at J, leaving 6 bases unmatched. CDR3 in DNA: TGTGCCAGCAGCTTACACGGGACAGGGGAAGGCACAGATACGCAGTATTTT. Protein product: CASSLHGTGEGTDTQYF.

This clonotype was counted ten times or more. The chain employs TRBV12-3 or TRBV12-4 and TRBJ1-5; D not resolved. V dropped 3 bases and J dropped 0 bases, with 9 bases sitting between them. This CDR3 has 15 amino acids. The CDR3 sequence is CASSLPPPSNQPQHF. The DNA for the CDR3 is TGTGCCAGCAGTTTGCCCCCGCCTAGCAATCAGCCCCAGCATTTT.